This T cell receptor (beta chain) stems from a study of blood T cell repertoires in COVID-19. Data came from immunoSEQ multiplex PCR; TCRdb stores just in-frame clones and leaves some out. Of roughly 200,000 clones listed, 70% to 90% are singletons. V was pared by 5 bases and J by 9 bases, with 10 bases of the junction left unmatched. The length of the CDR3 is 16 residues. Germline assignment: CDR1 LGHNA and CDR2 YSLEER. The source of this sequence is a man between 60 and 75 years old with acute or convalescent COVID-19. The chain employs TRBV4-3 and TRBJ2-1; 13 bases line up with TRBD2. Sequencing input: peripheral blood. CDR3 region: CASSSQLAGGYREQFF. CDR3 in DNA: TGCGCCAGCAGCTCCCAACTAGCGGGAGGGTATCGTGAGCAGTTCTTC.